These 9 T cell receptor beta chains were sequenced from one sample in a study of patients and donors after allogeneic stem cell transplantation. TCRdb analysed the RT-PCR reads with MiXCR anew, one entry per CDR3 protein. The table has fewer than 60,000 distinct CDR3 sequences, less than 15% seen once. Sequencing was done on a sample of blood, either unsorted or a sorted T cell fraction (not recorded which). The receptors were sampled from a human donor who was either an allogeneic HSCT recipient or a stem cell or donor lymphocyte infusion donor (not recorded which). It is not recorded whose cells these are; they may come from a transplant donor.

This clonotype was found a few times. This chain uses TRBV9 with TRBJ2-1, with TRBD2 matching 7 bases. V was pared by 0 bases and J by 3 bases, with 3 bases of the junction left unmatched. Germline assignment: CDR1 SGDLS and CDR2 YYNGEE. The CDR3 is made up of 15 amino acids. CDR3 in amino acids: CASSVAGDYYNEQFF. DNA of the CDR3: TGTGCCAGCAGCGTAGCTGGGGACTACTACAATGAGCAGTTCTTC. The entire variable domain, with the rest obtained from reference TRBV9 and TRBJ2-1, is as follows: DSGVTQTPKHLITATGQRVTLRCSPRSGDLSVYWYQQSLDQGLQFLIQYYNGEERAKGNILERFSAQQFPDLHSELNLSSLELGDSALYFCASSVAGDYYNEQFFGPGTRLTVL.

This chain uses TRBV20-1 with TRBJ2-2; D remains ambiguous. Germline CDR1 reads DFQATT; CDR2 reads SNEGSKA (reference sequence). Trimming left V 7 bases short and J 7 bases short, with 10 bases between. This CDR3 has 11 residues. The CDR3, as DNA: TGCAGTGTCCCCCGAGGCGGGGAGCTGTTTTTT. This gives the protein CSVPRGGELFF.

Comments on this clonotype: This may arise from a read error, as a much more abundant clone is one base away. In DNA form, the CDR3 reads TGTGCCAGCCGCCCCAGGGGTGTGGGCAAACAGCCCCAGCATTTT. Protein sequence: CASRPRGVGKQPQHF. V and J are TRBV25-1 and TRBJ1-5; a weak D match, TRBD1 (6 bases). Germline V gene data show CDR1 as MGHDK and CDR2 as SYGVNS. The CDR3 is 15 amino acids.

By its share, this clonotype is medium-sized. The chain recombines TRBV3-1 with TRBJ1-1; D is perhaps TRBD1 (6 bases). The V and J ends lost 4 bases and 1 base respectively, with 22 bases between them. The V gene's germline CDR1 is LGHDT and CDR2 YNNKEL (reference sequence). The CDR3 has 18 amino acids. The CDR3 sequence is CASSPTDRLRGGNTEAFF. The CDR3 coding sequence is TGTGCCAGCAGCCCTACAGACAGGTTGAGGGGAGGGAACACTGAAGCTTTCTTT.

In its sample, this clonotype was seen many times. This sequence joins TRBV5-1 and TRBJ1-2, with D perhaps TRBD1 (6 bases). The CDR3 length is 15 residues. Germline CDR1 reads SGHRS; CDR2 reads YFSETQ. Trimming pared 0 bases from V and 6 bases from J, leaving 15 bases between. The CDR3 region is CASSLGSRGRDGYTF. The CDR3 nucleotides read TGCGCCAGCAGCTTGGGCAGCCGGGGGCGCGATGGCTACACCTTC.

This clonotype was observed a handful of times. The CDR3, as DNA: TGTGCCAGCGTAGGTCACGGGGAGCTGTTTTTT. The encoded protein is CASVGHGELFF. The genes are TRBV25-1 and TRBJ2-2; D remains ambiguous. Trimming stripped 8 bases from V and 7 bases from J, with 8 bases between. Per germline, CDR1 MGHDK and CDR2 SYGVNS. CDR3 length: 11 residues.

CDR3 sequence: CSARGPGELFF. The CDR3 coding sequence is TGCAGTGCTAGAGGCCCGGGGGAGCTGTTTTTT. This sequence joins TRBV20-1 and TRBJ2-2; D unclear. Trimming cost V 1 base and J 8 bases, with 5 bases left between them. Germline values: CDR1 DFQATT, CDR2 SNEGSKA (reference sequence). CDR3 length equals 11 residues.

This clonotype showed up just a few times. The chain employs TRBV5-1 and TRBJ2-1; D call uncertain. The CDR3 totals 12 residues. The ends were cut back, 0 bases at V and 7 bases at J, with 5 bases in the middle. CDR1 and CDR2 from the germline V gene are SGHRS and YFSETQ. CDR3 nucleotide sequence: TGCGCCAGCAGCTTGGAGAGGAATGAGCAGTTCTTC. It yields the protein CASSLERNEQFF.

This clonotype was seen more than once but under ten times. The rearrangement uses TRBV27 and TRBJ2-1; 9 positions agree with TRBD2. The V gene's germline CDR1 is MNHEY and CDR2 SMNVEV (reference sequence). Trimming cost V 2 bases and J 4 bases; bases outside gene matches: 12. The CDR3 runs 18 residues. This CDR3 is CASSLGGPSGVPYNEQFF. The CDR3, as DNA: TGTGCCAGCAGTTTAGGGGGACCTAGCGGGGTACCTTACAATGAGCAGTTCTTC.